The 7 T cell receptor beta chains reported below all come from one sample, sequenced in a study of cytomegalovirus exposure and HLA in healthy donors listed by TCRdb under 2017. Libraries were constructed by the immunoSEQ multiplex PCR assay. The multiplex PCR relied on a mix of 60 forward primers for TCR Vbeta segments and 13 reverse primers for TCR Jbeta segments. TCRdb stores this immuneACCESS table with in-frame sequences only. Part of the clones is absent; in the studies checked, under half of the shortfall reflects unresolved V genes, and no reason is known for the rest. Here the sample has approximately 100,000 clones; under 90% occur a single time. Clones ranked in the top ten supply under 2.5% of the sample. The sample comprised PBMCs. These receptors were obtained from a woman aged 25 to 39 in good health and CMV-seronegative.

This sequence joins TRBV5-1 and TRBJ2-3; possible D gene TRBD2, 6 bases. V was cut by 4 bases and J by 3 bases, with 15 bases left in between. The CDR3 runs to 15 residues. Germline loops: CDR1 SGHRS, CDR2 YFSETQ. CDR3 region: CASSPGAGTTDTQYF. The CDR3 DNA sequence: TGCGCCAGCAGCCCCGGGGCGGGGACTACAGATACGCAGTATTTT.

This clone was counted a few times. The rearrangement uses TRBV6-6 and TRBJ2-3, with 10 positions matching TRBD1. CDR3 size: 16 residues. Germline CDR1 MNHNY, CDR2 SVGAGI (reference sequence). J gave up 6 bases and V 2 bases, and 8 bases lay outside the gene matches. The CDR3: CASSYLRDRGYDTQYF. Here the CDR3 DNA reads TGTGCCAGCAGTTACCTCCGGGACAGGGGCTATGATACGCAGTATTTT.

In DNA, the CDR3 is TGTGCCAGCAGCCAGACAAGTTATAATGAGCAGTTCTTC. Translating it yields CASSQTSYNEQFF. The chain links TRBV9 to TRBJ2-1; D call uncertain. This CDR3 comprises 13 residues. Germline CDR1 and CDR2: SGDLS and YYNGEE. Trimming pared 4 bases from V and 7 bases from J, leaving 12 bases between.

The rearrangement links TRBV5-1 to TRBJ1-1; 7 bases are shared with TRBD1. The CDR3 has 15 residues. V shed 3 bases and J 5 bases; nucleotides not matched to a gene: 10. CDR1 is SGHRS, CDR2 YFSETQ, per germline. This chain's CDR3 is CASSSTTGVATEAFF. CDR3 coding DNA: TGCGCCAGCAGCTCCACAACAGGGGTGGCGACTGAAGCTTTCTTT.

The chain carries TRBV28 and TRBJ1-6; tentative D call: TRBD1 (6 bases). The germline V and J ends were trimmed by 4 bases and 1 base, with 17 bases remaining between them. Per germline, CDR1 MDHEN and CDR2 SYDVKM. The length of the CDR3 is 18 residues. The CDR3 DNA reads TGTGCCAGCAGTTGGACAGCTTTAGGAACTTCCTATAATTCACCCCTCCACTTT. It yields the protein CASSWTALGTSYNSPLHF.

A note on this clone: Here the CDR3 omits its conserved ending phenylalanine or tryptophan, so a read error is the likely source. The DNA is left out, because the CDR3 cannot be placed on it with certainty; the CDR3 is given as TCRdb lists it. The chain links TRBV7-9 to TRBJ2-3; the D call TRBD2 from the table was never checked on the DNA. CDR1 and CDR2 (germline): SEHNR, FQNEAQ (reference sequence). The CDR3 is 12 residues long, ends included. The CDR3 loop is CASSQGLAHEGT.

V usage is TRBV11-1 and J usage is TRBJ2-3; TRBD2 matches 8 bases. The germline V gene encodes CDR1 SGHAT and CDR2 FQDESV (reference sequence). The CDR3 consists of 17 residues. The junction had 9 bases not matched to a gene; V was cut back by 4 bases and J by 0 bases. The CDR3 loop reads CASSSGLTSESTDTQYF. The CDR3 DNA reads as TGTGCCAGCAGCTCGGGACTGACTAGCGAAAGCACAGATACGCAGTATTTT. The complete variable domain, with remaining parts taken from reference TRBV11-1 and TRBJ2-3, reads EAEVAQSPRYKITEKSQAVAFWCDPISGHATLYWYRQILGQGPELLVQFQDESVVDDSQLPKDRFSAERLKGVDSTLKIQPAELGDSAMYLCASSSGLTSESTDTQYFGPGTRLTVL.